By proportion, the clone carrying this T cell receptor (beta chain) is medium-sized. No antigen is known for it. Repertoires were generated with immunoSEQ multiplex PCR, while TCRdb's copy carries only in-frame clones and drops some. The sample carries 20,000 to 30,000 clones, 69% recorded once. Relapse after autologous stem cell transplantation occurred in every patient, and brentuximab vedotin exposure varied. The sample is drawn from a study of PD-1 blockade in classical Hodgkin lymphoma. Study outcomes and limitations: Any patient who commenced nivolumab under 1 year after ASCT was excluded. There was a significant rise in CD4+ TCR diversity by C4D1, with no such rise for CD8+.

There are 11 residues in the CDR3. Deletions cut 7 bases from V and 8 bases from J, with 12 bases between. Per germline, CDR1 SGHNT and CDR2 YYREEE (reference sequence). The specimen comprised peripheral blood mononuclear cells (PBMCs), sampled at baseline. The chain has TRBV5-4 and TRBJ1-1; D call uncertain. This receptor was obtained from a human donor with classical Hodgkin lymphoma. The CDR3 region has the DNA TGTGCCAGCTACCTCGCGGGGGAAGCTTTCTTT. Protein sequence: CASYLAGEAFF.